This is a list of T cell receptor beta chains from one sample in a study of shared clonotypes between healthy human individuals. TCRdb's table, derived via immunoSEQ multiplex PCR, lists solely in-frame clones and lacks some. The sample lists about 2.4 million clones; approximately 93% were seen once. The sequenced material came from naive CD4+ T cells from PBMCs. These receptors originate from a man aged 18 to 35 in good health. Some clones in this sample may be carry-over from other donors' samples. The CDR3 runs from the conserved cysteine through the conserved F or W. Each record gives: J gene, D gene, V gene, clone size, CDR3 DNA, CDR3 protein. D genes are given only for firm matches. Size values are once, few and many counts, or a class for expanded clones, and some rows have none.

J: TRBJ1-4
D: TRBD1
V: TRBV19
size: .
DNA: TGTGCCACCCGGGACAGGGAGTATGAAAAACTGTTTTTT
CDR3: CATRDREYEKLFF

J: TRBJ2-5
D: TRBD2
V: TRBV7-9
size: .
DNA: TGTGCCACGGGACTAGCGGGAGAAGAGACCCAGTACTTC
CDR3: CATGLAGEETQYF

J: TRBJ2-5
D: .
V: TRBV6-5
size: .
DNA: TGTGCCAGCAGTCTAGGGGAGACCCAGTACTTC
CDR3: CASSLGETQYF

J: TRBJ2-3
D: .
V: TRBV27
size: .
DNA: TGTGCCAGCAGTCCCCGGGGGGCGGGAGATACGCAGTATTTT
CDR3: CASSPRGAGDTQYF

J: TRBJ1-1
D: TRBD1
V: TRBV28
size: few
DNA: TGTGCCAGCAGTCCACATGACAGGGAAGAAGCTTTCTTT
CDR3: CASSPHDREEAFF

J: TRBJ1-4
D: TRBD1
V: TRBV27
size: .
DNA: TGTGCCAGCAGTTGGGGGACAGGGGGCCGGGAAAAACTGTTTTTT
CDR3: CASSWGTGGREKLFF

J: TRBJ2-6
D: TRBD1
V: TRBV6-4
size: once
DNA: TGTGCCAGCAGTGAAACAGGGGCCTACTCTGGGGCCAACGTCCTGACTTTC
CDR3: CASSETGAYSGANVLTF

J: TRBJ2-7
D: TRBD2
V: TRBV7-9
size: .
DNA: TGTGCCAGCAGCTTAGGCAGCGGGAGGGCCCCTCGGGAGCAGTACTTC
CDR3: CASSLGSGRAPREQYF

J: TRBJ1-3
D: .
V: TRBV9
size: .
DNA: TGTGCCAGCAGCGACTCTACGGTGTCTGGAAACACCATATATTTT
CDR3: CASSDSTVSGNTIYF

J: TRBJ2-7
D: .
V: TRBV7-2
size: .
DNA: TGTGCCAGCAGCTTAGATTTGGTGGGAGCCCCCTACGAGCAGTACTTC
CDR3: CASSLDLVGAPYEQYF

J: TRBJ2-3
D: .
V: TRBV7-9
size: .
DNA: TGTGCCAGCAGCCTCGTCTCGGGGGGCACAGATACGCAGTATTTT
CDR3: CASSLVSGGTDTQYF

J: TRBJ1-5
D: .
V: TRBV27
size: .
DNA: TGTGCCAGCAGTCTCCAGCGGGGGGATCGGAATCAGCCCCAGCATTTT
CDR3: CASSLQRGDRNQPQHF

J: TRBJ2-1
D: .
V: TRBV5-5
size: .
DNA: TGTGCCAGCACCATGACTGGGTTTAGCAATGAGCAGTTCTTC
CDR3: CASTMTGFSNEQFF

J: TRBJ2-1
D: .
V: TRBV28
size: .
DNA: TGTGCCAGCAGTTTACTCGGGACAAGACCTTACAATGAGCAGTTCTTC
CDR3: CASSLLGTRPYNEQFF

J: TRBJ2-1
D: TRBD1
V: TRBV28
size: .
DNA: TGTGCCAGCAGAGCCTGGACAGGGATGGCCTCCTACAATGAGCAGTTCTTC
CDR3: CASRAWTGMASYNEQFF

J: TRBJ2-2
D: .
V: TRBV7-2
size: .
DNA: TGTGCCAGCCAGGTCGGGTATGGTACCGGGGAGCTGTTTTTT
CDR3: CASQVGYGTGELFF

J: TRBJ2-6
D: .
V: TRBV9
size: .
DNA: TGTGCCAGCAGCGTAGCTCGCATATCTGGGGCCCACTCTGGGGCCAACGTCCTGACTTTC
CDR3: CASSVARISGAHSGANVLTF

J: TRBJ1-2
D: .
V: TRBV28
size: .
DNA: TGTGCCAGCAGTTCCTTAGACCTGACATTTGGCTATGGCTACACCTTC
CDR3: CASSSLDLTFGYGYTF

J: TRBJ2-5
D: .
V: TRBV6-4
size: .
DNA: TGTGCCAGCAGCGATACCGGGACCCCAGGAGAGACCCAGTACTTC
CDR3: CASSDTGTPGETQYF

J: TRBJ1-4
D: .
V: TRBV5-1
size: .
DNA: TGCGCCAGCAGCTTGGCCGGATTAGGGTCAAAACTGTTTTTT
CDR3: CASSLAGLGSKLFF

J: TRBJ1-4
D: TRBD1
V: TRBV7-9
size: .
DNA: TGTGCCAGCAGCTTACTTGGACAGGGCGAAAAACTGTTTTTT
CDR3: CASSLLGQGEKLFF

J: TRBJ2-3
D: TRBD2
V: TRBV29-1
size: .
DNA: TGCAGCGGCGGAACTAGCGGGGACACAGATACGCAGTATTTT
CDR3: CSGGTSGDTDTQYF

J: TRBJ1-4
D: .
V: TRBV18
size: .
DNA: TGTGCCAGCTCACCGAGACAGAAAGTCAATGAAAAACTGTTTTTT
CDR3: CASSPRQKVNEKLFF

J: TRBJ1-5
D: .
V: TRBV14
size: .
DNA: TGTGCCAGCAGCCTGGGGGGGCATCAGCCCCAGCATTTT
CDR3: CASSLGGHQPQHF

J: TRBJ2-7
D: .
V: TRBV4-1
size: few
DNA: TGCGCCAGCAGCCAACCGAGCTCCTACGAGCAGTACTTC
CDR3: CASSQPSSYEQYF

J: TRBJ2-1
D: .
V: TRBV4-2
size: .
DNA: TGTGCCAGCAGCCAAATCGGTGGTCGCTTAAGCTCCTACAATGAGCAGTTCTTC
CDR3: CASSQIGGRLSSYNEQFF

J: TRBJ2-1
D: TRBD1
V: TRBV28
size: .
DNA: TGTGCCAGCAGGGACTTCGCGACAGGGGCGTACAATGAGCAGTTCTTC
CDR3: CASRDFATGAYNEQFF

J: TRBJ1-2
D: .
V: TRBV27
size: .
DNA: TGTGCCAGCAGGGAGCGCGGATCCAACTATGGCTACACCTTC
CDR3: CASRERGSNYGYTF

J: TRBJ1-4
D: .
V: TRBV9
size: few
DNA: TGTGCCAGCAGCCAGGTGGGGGAAAAACTGTTTTTT
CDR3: CASSQVGEKLFF

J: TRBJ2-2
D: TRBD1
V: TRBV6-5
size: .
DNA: TGTGCCAGCAGCTTGACAGGGTGGGAGCTGTTTTTT
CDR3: CASSLTGWELFF

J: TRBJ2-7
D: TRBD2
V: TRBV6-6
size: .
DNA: TGTGCCAGCGCTAGCGGGCCCTACGAGCAGTACTTC
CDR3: CASASGPYEQYF

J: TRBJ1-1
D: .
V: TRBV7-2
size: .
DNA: TGTGCCAGCAGCTCGGGACCCGCCGGGGCTTTCTTT
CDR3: CASSSGPAGAFF

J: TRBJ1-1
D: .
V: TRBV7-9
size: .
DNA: TGTGCCAGCAGCTTAGACCAGGGCAGGGGTAACACTGAAGCTTTCTTT
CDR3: CASSLDQGRGNTEAFF

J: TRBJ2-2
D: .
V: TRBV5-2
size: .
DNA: TGCGCCAGCAGCCGAACGAGCAGGTTCCAATCCGGGGAGCTGTTTTTT
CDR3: CASSRTSRFQSGELFF

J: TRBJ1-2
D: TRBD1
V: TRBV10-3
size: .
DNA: TGTGCCATCAGGGGGACAGCCTATGGCTACACCTTC
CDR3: CAIRGTAYGYTF

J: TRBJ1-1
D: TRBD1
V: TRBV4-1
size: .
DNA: TGCGCCAGCAGGGACAGGGGAAAGGCCACTGAAGCTTTCTTT
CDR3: CASRDRGKATEAFF

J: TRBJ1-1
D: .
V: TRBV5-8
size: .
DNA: TGTGCCAGCAGCTTGGAGGCGGGGCGTAGGAGCACTGAAGCTTTCTTT
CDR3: CASSLEAGRRSTEAFF

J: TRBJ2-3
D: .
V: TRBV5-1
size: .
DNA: TGCGCCAGCACGAAGCGACGGGCCGACACAGATACGCAGTATTTT
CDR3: CASTKRRADTDTQYF

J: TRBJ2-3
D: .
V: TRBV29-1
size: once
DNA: TGCAGCGTTGATTCGACAGATACGCAGTATTTT
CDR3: CSVDSTDTQYF

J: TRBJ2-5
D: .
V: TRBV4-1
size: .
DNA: TGCGCCAGCAGCCACGCCCAAGAGACCCAGTACTTC
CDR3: CASSHAQETQYF

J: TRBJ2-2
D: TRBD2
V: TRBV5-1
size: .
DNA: TGCGCCAGCAGCAGACTAGCGGGAGGGAACACCGGGGAGCTGTTTTTT
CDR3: CASSRLAGGNTGELFF

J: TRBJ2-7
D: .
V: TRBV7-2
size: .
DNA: TGTGCCAGCAGCTTATCCGGTAGCGCCCCCTACGAGCAGTACTTC
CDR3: CASSLSGSAPYEQYF

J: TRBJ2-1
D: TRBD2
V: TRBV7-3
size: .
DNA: TGTGCCAGCACACGGACTAGCGGGAGGTTGGGGAATGAGCAGTTCTTC
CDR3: CASTRTSGRLGNEQFF

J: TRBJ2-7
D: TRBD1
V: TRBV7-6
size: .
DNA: TGTGCCAGCAGCCCCCTCCCGGGACAGGGTTCCTACGAGCAGTACTTC
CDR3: CASSPLPGQGSYEQYF

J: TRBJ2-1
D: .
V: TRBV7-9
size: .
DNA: TGTGCCAGCAGCTCCGTGGATGAGCAGTTCTTC
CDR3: CASSSVDEQFF

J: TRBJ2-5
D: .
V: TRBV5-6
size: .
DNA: TGTGCCAGCAGCCAGGGGCAGCCCGCTAGAACCCAGTACTTC
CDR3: CASSQGQPARTQYF

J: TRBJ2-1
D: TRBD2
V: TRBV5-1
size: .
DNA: TGCGCCAGCAGCCCGGGACTCAGGCGGGAGGAGCAGTTCTTC
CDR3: CASSPGLRREEQFF

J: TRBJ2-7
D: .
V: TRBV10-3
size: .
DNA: TGTGCCATCAGAGGGGGTATAGGCTACGAGCAGTACTTC
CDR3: CAIRGGIGYEQYF

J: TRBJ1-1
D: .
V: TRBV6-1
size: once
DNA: TGTGCCAGCAGTGAATATGGGGCTATGAACACTGAAGCTTTCTTT
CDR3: CASSEYGAMNTEAFF

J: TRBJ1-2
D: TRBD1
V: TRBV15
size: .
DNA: TGTGCCACCAGCACCGGGACAGGAGCACCCCTTTACTCTGGCTACACCTTC
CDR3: CATSTGTGAPLYSGYTF

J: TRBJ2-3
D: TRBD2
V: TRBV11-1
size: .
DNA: TGTGCCAGCAGTCTCCGATGGACTAGCGGGAGGGCCGTGACAGATACGCAGTATTTT
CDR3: CASSLRWTSGRAVTDTQYF

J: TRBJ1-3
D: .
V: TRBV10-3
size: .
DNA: TGTGCCATCAGTGACAGTTCTGGGCAGGGAAGCACCATATATTTT
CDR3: CAISDSSGQGSTIYF

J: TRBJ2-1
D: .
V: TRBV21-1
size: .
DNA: TGTGCCAGCAGAGAAGCCCCGGAGGGCATCCCCAATGAGCAGTTCTTC
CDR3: CASREAPEGIPNEQFF

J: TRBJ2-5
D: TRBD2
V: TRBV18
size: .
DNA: TGTGCCAGCTCACCCGTAAGCGGGACTAGCAGTGAAGAGTCGTACTTC
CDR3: CASSPVSGTSSEESYF

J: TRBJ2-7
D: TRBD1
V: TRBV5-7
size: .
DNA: TGTGCCAGCAGCGTGTACAGGGGGCGCGACGAGCAGTACTTC
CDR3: CASSVYRGRDEQYF

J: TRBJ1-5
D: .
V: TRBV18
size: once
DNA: TGTGCCAGCTCACGGGGACTGAGTAGCAATCAGCCCCAGCATTTT
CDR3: CASSRGLSSNQPQHF

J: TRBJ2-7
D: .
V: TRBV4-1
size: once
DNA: TGCGCCAGCAGCCAAGGACTTGGCTACGAGCAGTACTTC
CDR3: CASSQGLGYEQYF

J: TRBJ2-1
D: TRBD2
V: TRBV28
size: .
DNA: TGTGCCAGCAGTTTATCGAGCGGGAGATTCAGCGTGGGGTTCTTC
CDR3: CASSLSSGRFSVGFF